Below are 13 T cell receptor beta chains sequenced from a single sample in a study of Graves' ophthalmopathy and Graves' hyperthyroidism. Using RNA transcripts, the TCR beta CDR3 regions were amplified. The workflow started with a first-round RT-PCR run with HTBI primers and then moved on to a second-round multiplex PCR. TCRdb re-called the multiplex PCR reads with MiXCR, one entry per CDR3 protein. The repertoire holds some 150,000 distinct CDR3 sequences, 39% seen once, with approximately 9% in the top ten. The specimen was peripheral blood. Every receptor here comes from a man between 25 and 39 years old with Graves' ophthalmopathy.

The chain recombines TRBV12-3 or TRBV12-4 with TRBJ2-7, with 9 nucleotides matching TRBD1. The CDR3 spans 13 residues. V lost 4 bases and J lost 5; bases outside the gene matches: 3. This CDR3 is CASSWTGVHEQYF. CDR3 nucleotides: TGTGCCAGCAGTTGGACAGGGGTCCACGAGCAGTACTTC.

The chain uses TRBV12-5 and TRBJ2-5, with D tentatively TRBD2 (5 bases). The CDR3 covers 13 residues. From germline, CDR1 is LGHNT and CDR2 FRNRAP. Trimming shortened V by 1 base and J by 4 bases, and 7 bases separated the two germline ends. The DNA of the CDR3 is TGTGCTAGTGGTTTGGGCGGGTCAGAGACCCAGTACTTC. The encoded protein is CASGLGGSETQYF.

In DNA, the CDR3 is TGTGCCAGTACCTCGGGACGGAGCTCTGGAAACACCATATATTTT. As protein: CASTSGRSSGNTIYF. The gene calls are TRBV19 and TRBJ1-3; D is possibly TRBD1 (5 bases). V was trimmed by 7 bases and J by 0 bases, leaving 13 bases between them. CDR3 size: 15 residues. Germline CDR1 LNHDA, CDR2 SQIVND (reference sequence).

The sample holds many counts of this clonotype. This chain joins TRBV5-1 and TRBJ2-7; D not certain. There are 9 residues in the CDR3. The V end was cut by 5 bases, the J end by 7 bases, with 4 bases between. Germline values: CDR1 SGHRS, CDR2 YFSETQ. This CDR3 reads CASRREQYF. CDR3 bases: TGCGCCAGCAGGCGGGAGCAGTACTTC.

This clonotype was seen more than once but under ten times. V and J are TRBV12-3 or TRBV12-4 and TRBJ2-5; 8 bases line up with TRBD2. With 6 bases clipped from V and 3 bases from J, the junction kept 12 bases outside the gene matches. The CDR3 runs to 16 residues. The CDR3 loop reads CASRSGTRGIKETQYF. CDR3 nucleotides: TGTGCCAGCAGGTCTGGGACTAGGGGTATCAAAGAGACCCAGTACTTC.

In this sample, this clonotype turned up many times. The gene calls are TRBV18 and TRBJ2-7; TRBD2 is a possible D gene (6 bases). Germline CDR1 KGHSH, CDR2 LQKENI. The V end lost 3 bases, the J end lost 0 bases, and 12 bases lay between the germline ends. This CDR3 has 15 residues. The CDR3 region is CASSPWGGSSYEQYF. The CDR3 nucleotides read TGTGCCAGCTCACCCTGGGGAGGTAGCTCCTACGAGCAGTACTTC.

This clonotype was picked up a small number of times. This chain uses TRBV19 with TRBJ1-1; D is unresolved. The V gene lost 4 bases and the J gene lost 0 bases, with 15 bases spanning the gap. Germline V CDR1 and CDR2: LNHDA, SQIVND (reference sequence). This CDR3 has 16 amino acids. CDR3 nucleotides: TGTGCCAGTAGTACCCGAGTAGGGCAAATGAACACTGAAGCTTTCTTT. This sequence encodes CASSTRVGQMNTEAFF. The whole variable domain, filled in from reference TRBV19 and TRBJ1-1, reads DGGITQSPKYLFRKEGQNVTLSCEQNLNHDAMYWYRQDPGQGLRLIYYSQIVNDFQKGDIAEGYSVSREKKESFPLTVTSAQKNPTAFYLCASSTRVGQMNTEAFFGQGTRLTVV.

This clonotype was counted ten times or more. The chain couples TRBV29-1 to TRBJ2-2, with 9 bases lining up with TRBD2. This CDR3 contains 14 residues. Per germline, CDR1 SQVTM and CDR2 ANQGSEA. Germline trimming cut 6 bases from V and 7 bases from J; bases unmatched to any gene: 9. The CDR3 loop reads CSVLSGRGVGELFF. CDR3 bases: TGCAGCGTCCTTAGCGGGAGAGGTGTCGGGGAGCTGTTTTTT.

V usage is TRBV12-3 or TRBV12-4 and J usage is TRBJ1-2, with TRBD1 identical over 9 bases. J lost 8 bases, V lost 6 bases, and 7 bases had no gene match. The CDR3 extends over 13 amino acids. This CDR3 reads CASSVQGAWGYTF. The DNA for the CDR3 is TGTGCCAGCAGCGTACAGGGGGCATGGGGCTACACCTTC.

The V and J genes are TRBV12-3 or TRBV12-4 and TRBJ2-7; D possibly uses TRBD1 or TRBD2 (7 bases each). Trimming removed 6 bases from V and 1 base from J, with 10 bases in between. This CDR3 is built from 13 residues. In nucleotides, the CDR3 is TGTGCCAGCAGGCAGGGGGGGTCCTACGAGCAGTACTTC. Residues: CASRQGGSYEQYF.

This clonotype has a count of ten or more. The J gene is TRBJ1-6, the V gene TRBV12-3 or TRBV12-4; unclear D gene. Between the trimmed V and J ends, which lost 2 bases and 10 bases, there was a span of 18 bases. The length of the CDR3 is 16 residues. The CDR3 DNA follows: TGTGCCAGCAGTTTAAATGGTGGAGACATATTGTCACCCCTCCACTTT. This gives the protein CASSLNGGDILSPLHF.

This clonotype was counted many times. The chain is built from TRBV28 and TRBJ2-7; possibly TRBD1 for D (7 bases). The CDR3 extends over 12 amino acids. Germline CDR1 and CDR2: MDHEN and SYDVKM. Trimming cost V 7 bases and J 4 bases, with 11 bases left between them. The CDR3 DNA is TGTGCCAGCACGGCAGGGGGGTACGAGCAGTACTTC. This sequence encodes CASTAGGYEQYF. The full variable domain, its missing parts supplied by reference TRBV28 and TRBJ2-7, is DVKVTQSSRYLVKRTGEKVFLECVQDMDHENMFWYRQDPGLGLRLIYFSYDVKMKEKGDIPEGYSVSREKKERFSLILESASTNQTSMYLCASTAGGYEQYFGPGTRLTVT.

This clonotype was counted ten times or more. The chain couples TRBV2 to TRBJ1-1; a possible D gene is TRBD1 (6 bases). V was shortened by 6 bases and J by 10 bases, with 24 bases between the two germline ends. This CDR3 is 15 amino acids long. CDR1 and CDR2 (germline): SNHLY, FYNNEI. CDR3 amino acids: CASSELWDTSMGAFF. CDR3 DNA: TGTGCCAGCAGCGAACTATGGGACACCTCCATGGGAGCTTTCTTT.